This passage covers 7 T cell receptor beta chains from one sample sequenced in a study of blood T cell repertoires in COVID-19. Sequencing used immunoSEQ multiplex PCR; TCRdb keeps in-frame clones, though not all of them. The repertoire consists of some 150,000 clones, with roughly four fifths occurring once and the leading ten covering 1.5% to 2%. The sequenced sample was peripheral blood. The receptor set was obtained from a human donor in a cohort sampled during active COVID-19.

This clone was seen only once. In DNA form, the CDR3 reads TGTGCCAGCACTACGGGACAGGCGGAAGCTTTCTTT. It specifies CASTTGQAEAFF. V usage is TRBV7-8 and J usage is TRBJ1-1, with 8 bases that match TRBD1. With V trimmed by 7 bases and J by 8 bases, 6 bases remained unmatched. Germline V gives CDR1 SGHVS, CDR2 FQNEAQ. There are 12 residues in the CDR3.

The chain couples TRBV25-1 to TRBJ2-2; TRBD1 matches at 7 bases. V lost 8 bases and J lost 6; bases outside the gene matches: 9. Germline loops: CDR1 MGHDK, CDR2 SYGVNS. The length of the CDR3 is 14 residues. In DNA form, the CDR3 reads TGTGCCAGCCGCCGCCAGGGGGATGCCGGGGAGCTGTTTTTT. This codes for CASRRQGDAGELFF.

The V and J genes are TRBV30 and TRBJ1-2, with D maybe TRBD1 (6 bases). There are 15 residues in the CDR3. Germline CDR1 reads GTSNPN; CDR2 reads SVGIG (reference sequence). The ends were cut back, 7 bases at V and 4 bases at J, with 22 bases in the middle. The CDR3 DNA follows: TGTGCCTTCCGTTCGAGGGGGGGGCCGGCCTATGGCTACACCTTC. Protein product: CAFRSRGGPAYGYTF. The entire variable domain, with the rest obtained from reference TRBV30 and TRBJ1-2, is as follows: SQTIHQWPATLVQPVGSPLSLECTVEGTSNPNLYWYRQAAGRGLQLLFYSVGIGQISSEVPQNLSASRPQDRQFILSSKKLLLSDSGFYLCAFRSRGGPAYGYTFGSGTRLTVV.

This clone came up once. This chain links TRBV6-2 or TRBV6-3 with TRBJ1-4; D is undetermined. Trimming shortened V by 6 bases and J by 7 bases, and 15 bases separated the two germline ends. The germline CDR1 and CDR2 sequences are MNHEY and SVGEGT. The CDR3 loop spans 14 amino acids. Here the CDR3 reads CASSSGILGEKLFF. The CDR3 DNA reads TGTGCCAGCAGCTCCGGGATCTTAGGTGAAAAACTGTTTTTT.

V gene TRBV18 combines with J gene TRBJ1-5; D is uncertain. This CDR3 has 12 amino acids. Trimming removed 2 bases at V and 5 bases at J, with 4 bases between. Germline CDR1 reads KGHSH; CDR2 reads LQKENI. The CDR3 bases are TGTGCCAGCTCACCAGCAGATCAGCCCCAGCATTTT. It encodes CASSPADQPQHF.

The chain employs TRBV5-1 and TRBJ2-2, with TRBD2 as a possible D gene (6 bases). The V gene's germline CDR1 is SGHRS and CDR2 YFSETQ. Trimming took 4 bases from V and 5 from J, leaving 12 bases between them. This CDR3 is built from 14 residues. The CDR3 nucleotides read TGCGCCAGCAGCGGGTGGACTATAACCGGGGAGCTGTTTTTT. Protein sequence: CASSGWTITGELFF.

This clone was seen more than once but under ten times. This chain joins TRBV9 and TRBJ2-1, with 12 bases fitting TRBD2. The V segment lost 2 bases and the J segment 9 bases; nucleotides outside the gene matches: 6. CDR1 and CDR2 from the germline V gene are SGDLS and YYNGEE. The CDR3 has 15 residues. The chain's CDR3 is CASSVRLAGVTEQFF. The CDR3 nucleotides are TGTGCCAGCAGCGTTCGACTAGCGGGAGTCACTGAGCAGTTCTTC.